The present entry profiles one TCR beta chain with its context. The antigen remains undetermined. These data originate in a study of OX40 agonist ivuxolimab in advanced cancers. On the study more broadly: Ivuxolimab, an agonistic anti-OX40 (CD134) antibody, was given to patients. Past anti-PD-1, anti-PD-L1 or anti-CTLA-4 therapy was accepted, and roughly 42% had received some. Findings and caveats of the study: Both CD4+ and CD8+ T cell populations in blood had undergone clonal expansion by week 6 at 0.1 to 3.0 mg/kg. Determination of antigen specificity was not performed for the expanded peripheral T cells.

CDR1 is SGDLS, CDR2 YYNGEE, per germline. V was pared by 0 bases and J by 9 bases, with 13 bases between. The length of the CDR3 is 14 residues. Profiled with immunoSEQ multiplex PCR; TCRdb holds only in-frame clones, not every one. The repertoire holds approximately 40,000 clones, with roughly 90% as singletons. V gene TRBV9 combines with J gene TRBJ1-5; D is perhaps TRBD1 (5 bases). The TCR sequence derives from an adult with an advanced solid tumor such as melanoma, head and neck, liver or kidney cancer. The sequencing here drew on CD4+ or CD8+ T cells sorted from blood, taken in a trial of the OX40 agonist ivuxolimab. The chain's CDR3 is CASSVGGGQWPQHF. DNA of the CDR3: TGTGCCAGCAGCGTAGGGGGCGGGCAATGGCCCCAGCATTTT.